This entry lists 2 T cell receptor beta chains sequenced from one sample in a study of blood T cells in healthy people across ages. It was with a sample-barcoded 5' primer and a J-beta primer mix that a second PCR of roughly 6 to 11 cycles was run. One entry per CDR3 protein results from TCRdb running MiXCR on the 5' RACE reads. This table has approximately 580,000 distinct CDR3 sequences, around 24% appearing once. This sample also belongs to another study, concerning T cells of mothers and their children.

The specimen was blood. The origin of the receptors is a boy aged 5-17 years in good health.

In its sample, this clonotype was seen a few times. The chain combines TRBV28 with TRBJ2-1; TRBD2 matches 10 bases. The junction had 4 bases not matched to a gene; V was cut back by 4 bases and J by 7 bases. CDR3 length equals 14 residues. The germline gives CDR1 MDHEN, CDR2 SYDVKM. The CDR3 DNA is TGTGCCAGCAGTTCCCCGGGACTAGCGAATGAGCAGTTCTTC. As protein: CASSSPGLANEQFF.

In its sample, this clonotype was seen a few times. The V and J genes are TRBV28 and TRBJ2-1, with D possibly being TRBD1 or TRBD2 (5 bases each). This CDR3 contains 15 residues. V was cut by 8 bases and J by 2 bases, with 16 bases left in between. Germline V lookup: CDR1 MDHEN, CDR2 SYDVKM. The CDR3 region is CASWGRDVAYNEQFF. The CDR3 DNA follows: TGTGCCAGCTGGGGTCGGGACGTCGCCTACAATGAGCAGTTCTTC.